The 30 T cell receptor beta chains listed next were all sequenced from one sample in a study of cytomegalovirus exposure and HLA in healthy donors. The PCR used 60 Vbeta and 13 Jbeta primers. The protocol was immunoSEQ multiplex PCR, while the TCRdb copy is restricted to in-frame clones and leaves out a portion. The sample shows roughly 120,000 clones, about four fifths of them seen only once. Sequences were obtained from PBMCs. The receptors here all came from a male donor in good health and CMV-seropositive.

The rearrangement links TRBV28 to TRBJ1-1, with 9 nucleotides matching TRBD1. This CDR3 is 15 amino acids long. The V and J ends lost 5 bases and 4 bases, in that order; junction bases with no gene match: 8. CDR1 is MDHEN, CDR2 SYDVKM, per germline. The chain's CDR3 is CASSIRQGGSTEAFF. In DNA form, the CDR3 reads TGTGCCAGCAGTATAAGACAGGGGGGGAGCACTGAAGCTTTCTTT.

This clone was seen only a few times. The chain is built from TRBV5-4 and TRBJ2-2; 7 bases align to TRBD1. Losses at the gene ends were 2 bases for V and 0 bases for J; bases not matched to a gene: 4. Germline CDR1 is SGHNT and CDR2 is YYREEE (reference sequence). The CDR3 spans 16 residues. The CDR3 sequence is CASSFMGTANTGELFF. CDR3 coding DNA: TGTGCCAGCAGCTTTATGGGGACAGCGAACACCGGGGAGCTGTTTTTT.

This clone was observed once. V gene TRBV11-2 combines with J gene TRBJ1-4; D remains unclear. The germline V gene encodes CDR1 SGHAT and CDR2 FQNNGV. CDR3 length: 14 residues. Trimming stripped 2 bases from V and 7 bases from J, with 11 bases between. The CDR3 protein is CASSLKGGREKLFF. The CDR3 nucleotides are TGTGCCAGCAGCTTAAAGGGAGGGCGTGAAAAACTGTTTTTT.

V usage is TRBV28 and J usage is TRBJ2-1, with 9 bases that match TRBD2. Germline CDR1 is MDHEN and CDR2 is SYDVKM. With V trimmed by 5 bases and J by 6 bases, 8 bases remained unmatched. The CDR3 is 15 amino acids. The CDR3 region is CASSTPAGGGNEQFF. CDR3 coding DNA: TGTGCCAGCAGTACCCCGGCGGGAGGGGGCAATGAGCAGTTCTTC.

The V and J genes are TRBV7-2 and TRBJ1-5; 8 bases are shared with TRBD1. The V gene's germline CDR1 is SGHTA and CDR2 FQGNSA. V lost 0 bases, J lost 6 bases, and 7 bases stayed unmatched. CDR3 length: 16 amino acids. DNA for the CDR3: TGTGCCAGCAGCTTAGCTTTCGGGACAGGAGTTCAGCCCCAGCATTTT. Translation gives CASSLAFGTGVQPQHF.

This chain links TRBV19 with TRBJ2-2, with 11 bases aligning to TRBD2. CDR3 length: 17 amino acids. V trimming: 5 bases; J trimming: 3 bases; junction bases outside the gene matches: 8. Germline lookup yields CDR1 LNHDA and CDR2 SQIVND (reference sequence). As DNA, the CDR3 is TGTGCCAGTAGTCACACCGGGACTAGCGGAGACACCGGGGAGCTGTTTTTT. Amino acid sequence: CASSHTGTSGDTGELFF.

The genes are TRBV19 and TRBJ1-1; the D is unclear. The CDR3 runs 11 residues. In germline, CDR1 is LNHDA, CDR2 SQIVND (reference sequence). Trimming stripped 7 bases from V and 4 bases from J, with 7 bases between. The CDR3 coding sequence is TGTGCCAGTAAAGTCGGCACTGAAGCTTTCTTT. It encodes CASKVGTEAFF.

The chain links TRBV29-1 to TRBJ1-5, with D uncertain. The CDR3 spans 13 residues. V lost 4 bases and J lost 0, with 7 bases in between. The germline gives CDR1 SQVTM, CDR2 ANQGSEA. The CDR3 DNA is TGCAGCGTTGGGGAGAATAGCAATCAGCCCCAGCATTTT. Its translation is CSVGENSNQPQHF.

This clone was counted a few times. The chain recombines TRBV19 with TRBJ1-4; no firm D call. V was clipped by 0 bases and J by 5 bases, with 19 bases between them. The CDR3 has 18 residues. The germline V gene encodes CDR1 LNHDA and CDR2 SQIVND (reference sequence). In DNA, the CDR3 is TGTGCCAGTAGTATAGACCCCTCAGCGGAGGGATTGAATGAAAAACTGTTTTTT. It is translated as CASSIDPSAEGLNEKLFF.

CDR3 region: CASSRDRAFHEQYF. CDR3 DNA sequence: TGTGCCAGTAGTCGGGACAGGGCCTTCCACGAGCAGTACTTC. This chain connects TRBV19 to TRBJ2-7; 9 bases fit TRBD1. V trimming: 5 bases; J trimming: 5 bases; junction bases outside the gene matches: 7. This CDR3 region has 14 residues. Germline CDR1 LNHDA, CDR2 SQIVND (reference sequence). Drawing the rest from reference TRBV19 and TRBJ2-7, the complete variable domain is DGGITQSPKYLFRKEGQNVTLSCEQNLNHDAMYWYRQDPGQGLRLIYYSQIVNDFQKGDIAEGYSVSREKKESFPLTVTSAQKNPTAFYLCASSRDRAFHEQYFGPGTRLTVT.

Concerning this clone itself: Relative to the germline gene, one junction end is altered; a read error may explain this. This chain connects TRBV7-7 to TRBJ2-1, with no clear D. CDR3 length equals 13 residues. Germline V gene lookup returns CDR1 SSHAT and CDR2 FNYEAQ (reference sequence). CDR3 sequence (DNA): TGTGCTAGCAGCTTAGACCAGAACAATGAGCAGTTCTTC. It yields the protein CASSLDQNNEQFF.

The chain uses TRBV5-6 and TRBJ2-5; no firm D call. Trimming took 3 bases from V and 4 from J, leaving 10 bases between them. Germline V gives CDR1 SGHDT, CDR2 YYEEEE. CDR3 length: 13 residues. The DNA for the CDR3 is TGTGCCAGCAGCTGGAAATCGGGAGAGACCCAGTACTTC. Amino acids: CASSWKSGETQYF.

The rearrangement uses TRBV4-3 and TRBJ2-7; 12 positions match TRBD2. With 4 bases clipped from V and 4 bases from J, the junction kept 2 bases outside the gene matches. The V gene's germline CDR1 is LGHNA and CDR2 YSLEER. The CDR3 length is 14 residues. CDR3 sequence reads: CASSPGTSGYEQYF. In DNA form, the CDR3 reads TGCGCCAGCAGCCCGGGGACTAGCGGGTACGAGCAGTACTTC.

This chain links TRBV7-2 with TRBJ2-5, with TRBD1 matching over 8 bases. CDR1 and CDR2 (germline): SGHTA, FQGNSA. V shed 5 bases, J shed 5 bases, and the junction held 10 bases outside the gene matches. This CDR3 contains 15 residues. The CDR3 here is CASSRPPGGLETQYF. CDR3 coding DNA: TGTGCCAGCAGCCGCCCCCCAGGGGGCCTGGAGACCCAGTACTTC.

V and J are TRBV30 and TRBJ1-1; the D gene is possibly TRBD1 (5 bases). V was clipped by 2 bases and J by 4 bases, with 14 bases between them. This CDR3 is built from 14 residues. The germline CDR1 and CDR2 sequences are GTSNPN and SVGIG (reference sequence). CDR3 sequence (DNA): TGTGCCTGGAGTAGGGGTCGTGTCGGCACTGAAGCTTTCTTT. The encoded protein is CAWSRGRVGTEAFF. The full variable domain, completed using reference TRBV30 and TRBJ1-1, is SQTIHQWPATLVQPVGSPLSLECTVEGTSNPNLYWYRQAAGRGLQLLFYSVGIGQISSEVPQNLSASRPQDRQFILSSKKLLLSDSGFYLCAWSRGRVGTEAFFGQGTRLTVV.

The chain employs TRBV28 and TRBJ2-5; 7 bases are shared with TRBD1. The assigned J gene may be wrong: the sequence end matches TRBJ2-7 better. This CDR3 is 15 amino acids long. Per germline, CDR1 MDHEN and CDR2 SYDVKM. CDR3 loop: CASSTTGTETYEQYF. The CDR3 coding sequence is TGTGCCAGCAGTACAACCGGGACAGAAACCTACGAGCAGTACTTC.

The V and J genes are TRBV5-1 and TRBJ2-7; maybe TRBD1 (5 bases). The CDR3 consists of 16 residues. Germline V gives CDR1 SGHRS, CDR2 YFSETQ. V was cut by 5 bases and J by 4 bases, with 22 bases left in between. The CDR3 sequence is CASRQSRDSSGYEQYF. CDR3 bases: TGCGCCAGCAGACAATCCCGAGACAGTTCGGGTTACGAGCAGTACTTC.

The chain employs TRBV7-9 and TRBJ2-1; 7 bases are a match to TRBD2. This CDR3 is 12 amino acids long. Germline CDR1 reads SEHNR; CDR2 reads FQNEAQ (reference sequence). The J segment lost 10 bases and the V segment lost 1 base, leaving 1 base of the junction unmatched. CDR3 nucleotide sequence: TGTGCCAGCAGCTTAGAGGGAGGGGAGCAGTTCTTC. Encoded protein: CASSLEGGEQFF.

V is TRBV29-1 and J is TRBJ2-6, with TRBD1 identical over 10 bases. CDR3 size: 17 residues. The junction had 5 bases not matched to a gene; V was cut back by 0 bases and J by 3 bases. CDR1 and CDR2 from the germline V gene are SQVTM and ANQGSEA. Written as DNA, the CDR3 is TGCAGCGTTGAAGAAGGGACAGGGGTGAGTGGGGCCAACGTCCTGACTTTC. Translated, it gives CSVEEGTGVSGANVLTF.

In nucleotides, the CDR3 is TGTGCCAGCATGCCGGGACTACGTTTTAGGTACGAGCAGTACTTC. Amino acids: CASMPGLRFRYEQYF. The J gene is TRBJ2-5, the V gene TRBV27, with TRBD2 identical over 7 bases. The J call could be wrong; TRBJ2-7 is a better fit for the DNA end. Germline V gene data show CDR1 as MNHEY and CDR2 as SMNVEV (reference sequence). The length of the CDR3 is 15 residues.

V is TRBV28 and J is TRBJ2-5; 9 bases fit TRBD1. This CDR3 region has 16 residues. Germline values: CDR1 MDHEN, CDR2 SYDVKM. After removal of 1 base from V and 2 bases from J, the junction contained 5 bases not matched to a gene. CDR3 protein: CASSLSGTGLQETQYF. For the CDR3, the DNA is TGTGCCAGCAGTTTATCCGGGACAGGGCTTCAAGAGACCCAGTACTTC.

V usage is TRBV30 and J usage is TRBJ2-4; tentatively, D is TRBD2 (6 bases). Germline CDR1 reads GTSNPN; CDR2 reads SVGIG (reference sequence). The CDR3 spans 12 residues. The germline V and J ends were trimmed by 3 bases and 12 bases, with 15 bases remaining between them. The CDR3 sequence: CAWSVIRENQYF. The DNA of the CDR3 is TGTGCCTGGAGCGTTATACGGGAGAATCAGTACTTC.

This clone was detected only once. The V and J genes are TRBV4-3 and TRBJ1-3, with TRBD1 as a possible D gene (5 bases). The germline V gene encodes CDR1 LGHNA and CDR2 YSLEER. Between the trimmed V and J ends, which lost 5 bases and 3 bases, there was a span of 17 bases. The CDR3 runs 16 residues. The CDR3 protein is CASSTDPGVGGNTIYF. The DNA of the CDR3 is TGCGCCAGCAGCACAGACCCGGGGGTTGGTGGAAACACCATATATTTT.

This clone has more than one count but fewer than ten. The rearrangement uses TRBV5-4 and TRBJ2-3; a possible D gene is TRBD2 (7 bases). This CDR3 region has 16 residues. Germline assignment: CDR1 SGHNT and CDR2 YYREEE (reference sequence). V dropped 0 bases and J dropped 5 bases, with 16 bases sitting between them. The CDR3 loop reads CASSLEGGRAKDTQYF. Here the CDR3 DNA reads TGTGCCAGCAGCTTGGAAGGGGGGAGGGCGAAAGATACGCAGTATTTT.

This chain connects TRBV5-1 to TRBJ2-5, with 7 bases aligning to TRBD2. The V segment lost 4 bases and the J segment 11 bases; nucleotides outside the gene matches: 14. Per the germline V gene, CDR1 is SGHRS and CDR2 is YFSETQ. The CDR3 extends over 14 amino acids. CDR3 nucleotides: TGCGCCAGCAGCCCCGTGGGGGGAGCGCGGGAGCAGTACTTC. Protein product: CASSPVGGAREQYF. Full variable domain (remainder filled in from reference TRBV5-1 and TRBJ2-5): KAGVTQTPRYLIKTRGQQVTLSCSPISGHRSVSWYQQTPGQGLQFLFEYFSETQRNKGNFPGRFSGRQFSNSRSEMNVSTLELGDSALYLCASSPVGGAREQYFGPGTRLLVL.

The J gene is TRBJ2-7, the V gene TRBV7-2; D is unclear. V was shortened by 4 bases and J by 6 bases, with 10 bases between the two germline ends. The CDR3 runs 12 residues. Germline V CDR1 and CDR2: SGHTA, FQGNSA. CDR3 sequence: CASSSRGTEQYF. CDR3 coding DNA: TGTGCCAGCAGCTCGAGAGGTACCGAGCAGTACTTC.

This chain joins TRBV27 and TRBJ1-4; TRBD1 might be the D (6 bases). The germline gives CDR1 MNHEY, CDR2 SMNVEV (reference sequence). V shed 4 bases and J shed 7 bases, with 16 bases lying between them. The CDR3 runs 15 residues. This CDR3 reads CASSSPGRGSEKLFF. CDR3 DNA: TGTGCCAGCAGTTCGCCGGGCAGGGGTAGTGAAAAACTGTTTTTT.

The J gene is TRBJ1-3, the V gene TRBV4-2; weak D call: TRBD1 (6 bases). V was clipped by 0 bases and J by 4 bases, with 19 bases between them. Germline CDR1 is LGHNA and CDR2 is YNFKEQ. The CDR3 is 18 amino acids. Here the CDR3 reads CASSQDPGTNIFGNTIYF. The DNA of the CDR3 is TGTGCCAGCAGCCAAGACCCCGGGACAAATATTTTCGGAAACACCATATATTTT.

This CDR3 is CASSLQVHSEQFF. The CDR3 DNA follows: TGTGCCAGCTCACTACAGGTCCACAGTGAGCAGTTCTTC. V usage is TRBV18 and J usage is TRBJ2-1, with D maybe TRBD1 (5 bases). Germline values: CDR1 KGHSH, CDR2 LQKENI. V lost 4 bases and J 9 bases, leaving 13 bases between the germline ends. The CDR3 has 13 residues.

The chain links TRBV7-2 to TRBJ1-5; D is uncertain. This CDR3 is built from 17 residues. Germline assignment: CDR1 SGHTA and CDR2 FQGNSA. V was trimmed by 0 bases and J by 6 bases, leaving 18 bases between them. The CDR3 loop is CASSLAGRTSQAQPQHF. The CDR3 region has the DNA TGTGCCAGCAGCTTAGCCGGCAGGACTTCGCAGGCTCAGCCCCAGCATTTT. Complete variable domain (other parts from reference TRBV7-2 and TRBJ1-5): GAGVSQSPSNKVTEKGKDVELRCDPISGHTALYWYRQSLGQGLEFLIYFQGNSAPDKSGLPSDRFSAERTGGSVSTLTIQRTQQEDSAVYLCASSLAGRTSQAQPQHFGDGTRLSIL.